This T cell receptor (beta chain) was documented in a study of CD8+ T cells in alopecia areata. Reverse transcription of extracted RNA yielded cDNA, which provided the sequencing template. Produced via immunoSEQ multiplex PCR; TCRdb's table is partial and in-frame only. This table holds 140,000 to 150,000 clones, roughly 44% found once. The CDR3 covers 16 residues. V gave up 1 base and J gave up 8 bases; unmatched junction bases: 10. Germline V gene data show CDR1 as SEHNR and CDR2 as FQNEAQ (reference sequence). The chain has TRBV7-9 and TRBJ2-5; 10 bases align to TRBD2. This clonotype originated in a human donor with alopecia areata. The sample consisted of CD4+ T cells sorted from blood. CDR3 region: CASSLGLAGAPETQYF. CDR3 nucleotides: TGTGCCAGCAGCTTAGGTCTAGCGGGAGCCCCTGAAACCCAGTACTTC.